This TCR beta chain was observed in a study of technical replicates of blood from several donors. This CDR3 has 18 residues. Germline CDR1 SGHVS, CDR2 FNYEAQ. V gave up 1 base and J gave up 0 bases, with 16 bases separating them. Sequenced by immunoSEQ multiplex PCR; TCRdb stores in-frame clones only, minus some. The sample lists under 95,000 clones, nearly 97% occurring once. Sequenced material: T cells isolated from PBMCs. The chain carries TRBV7-6 and TRBJ1-3; D call uncertain. The clonotype was recovered from a human donor in good health. DNA for the CDR3: TGTGCCAGCAGCTTAGTTGGCTACGGGGATAGCTCTGGAAACACCATATATTTT. Translation: CASSLVGYGDSSGNTIYF.